This T cell receptor beta chain was documented in a study of blood T cell repertoires in COVID-19. On the study more broadly: Spain, Italy and the United States supplied samples that represented acute and convalescent COVID-19.

V lost 7 bases, J lost 2 bases, and 15 bases lay in between. From germline, CDR1 is MNHEY and CDR2 SVGAGI. This CDR3 is 15 amino acids long. Original analysis: Estimation of nucleated cell counts was performed using reference gene primer amplification. TCRdb's table, derived via immunoSEQ multiplex PCR, lists solely in-frame clones and lacks some. From that table come the V and J calls and clone size; the DNA was used to work out D and trimming. The sample has around 140,000 clones, 81% seen once; the top ten hold approximately 8.7%. This clone was observed a few times. The receptor was derived from a woman aged 60-75 years with active or convalescent COVID-19. The sequenced material came from peripheral blood. The chain is built from TRBV6-5 and TRBJ1-5; TRBD1 is a possible D gene (6 bases). CDR3 nucleotide sequence: TGTGCCAGCAAAAAGACAGGTTCACGCAATCAGCCCCAGCATTTT. As protein: CASKKTGSRNQPQHF.